A single sample is the source of the 31 T cell receptor beta chains below, sequenced in a study of OX40 agonist ivuxolimab in advanced cancers. Some clones are missing from TCRdb's copy, which holds only in-frame ones; the method was immunoSEQ multiplex PCR. The data show thousands of clones, roughly 93% seen once. The sequencing used CD4+ or CD8+ T cells sorted from blood, collected in a trial of the OX40 agonist ivuxolimab. Every receptor here comes from an adult with an advanced solid tumor such as melanoma, head and neck, liver or kidney cancer.

The chain carries TRBV7-9 and TRBJ2-1; unclear D gene. Trimming stripped 1 base from V and 5 bases from J, with 6 bases between. In germline, CDR1 is SEHNR, CDR2 FQNEAQ (reference sequence). This CDR3 comprises 13 residues. DNA for the CDR3: TGTGCCAGCAGCTTAGGGAGAAACAATGAGCAGTTCTTC. Translation: CASSLGRNNEQFF.

This chain connects TRBV4-1 to TRBJ2-4; D is perhaps TRBD1 (6 bases). The germline CDR1 and CDR2 sequences are MGHRA and YSYEKL. V gave up 0 bases and J gave up 2 bases, with 14 bases separating them. The CDR3 totals 17 residues. The CDR3 region is CASSQDGQGITKNIQYF. DNA for the CDR3: TGCGCCAGCAGCCAAGACGGGCAGGGGATAACCAAAAACATTCAGTACTTC.

This chain uses TRBV9 with TRBJ1-3; 8 nucleotides match TRBD1. This CDR3 has 15 amino acids. Germline assignment: CDR1 SGDLS and CDR2 YYNGEE. V lost 5 bases and J lost 4; bases outside the gene matches: 8. CDR3 nucleotide sequence: TGTGCCAGCAGTCTCCAGGGGGCTGACGGAAACACCATATATTTT. As protein: CASSLQGADGNTIYF.

V is TRBV11-3 and J is TRBJ1-1, with 7 nucleotides matching TRBD1. The CDR3 has 13 residues. V lost 9 bases and J lost 3; bases outside the gene matches: 7. CDR1 is SGHNT and CDR2 is YENEEA in the germline V gene. DNA of the CDR3: TGTGCCAGTACCAAGGGGGCGGACACTGAAGCTTTCTTT. It is translated as CASTKGADTEAFF.

DNA for the CDR3: TGTGCCAGCAGCTTGAGTGGGGGAAGGCTGTTTTTT. It specifies CASSLSGGRLFF. The chain carries TRBV7-9 and TRBJ2-2; perhaps D is TRBD1 or TRBD2 (5 bases each). V lost 3 bases, J lost 13 bases, and 12 bases lay in between. Germline CDR1 is SEHNR and CDR2 is FQNEAQ (reference sequence). CDR3 length equals 12 residues.

The V and J genes are TRBV18 and TRBJ1-2; TRBD1 aligns across 8 bases. The J segment lost 2 bases and the V segment lost 5 bases, leaving 4 bases of the junction unmatched. This CDR3 is built from 14 residues. Germline V gene data show CDR1 as KGHSH and CDR2 as LQKENI. CDR3: CASSSTGENYGYTF. The CDR3 DNA reads TGTGCCAGCTCATCGACAGGGGAAAACTATGGCTACACCTTC.

This chain links TRBV9 with TRBJ2-7, with 10 positions matching TRBD1. CDR1 is SGDLS, CDR2 YYNGEE, per germline. The CDR3 runs 15 residues. The trim removed 4 bases at V and 0 bases at J, leaving 4 bases unmatched. The CDR3 protein is CASSPGQGVSYEQYF. CDR3 DNA sequence: TGTGCCAGCAGCCCAGGACAGGGGGTCTCCTACGAGCAGTACTTC.

The J gene is TRBJ1-6, the V gene TRBV30; the D is unclear. CDR3 length equals 13 residues. Trimming pared 1 base from V and 3 bases from J, leaving 4 bases between. The germline V gene has CDR1 GTSNPN and CDR2 SVGIG (reference sequence). CDR3 region: CAWSAIYNSPLHF. Here the CDR3 DNA reads TGTGCCTGGAGTGCCATCTATAATTCACCCCTCCACTTT. Full variable domain (remainder filled in from reference TRBV30 and TRBJ1-6): SQTIHQWPATLVQPVGSPLSLECTVEGTSNPNLYWYRQAAGRGLQLLFYSVGIGQISSEVPQNLSASRPQDRQFILSSKKLLLSDSGFYLCAWSAIYNSPLHFGNGTRLTVT.

The rearrangement uses TRBV19 and TRBJ2-1, with D possibly being TRBD2 (5 bases). Trimming removed 2 bases at V and 6 bases at J, with 8 bases between. Germline V gene data show CDR1 as LNHDA and CDR2 as SQIVND (reference sequence). This CDR3 contains 13 residues. The DNA for the CDR3 is TGTGCCAGTAGTATACGGGGTTTCAATGAGCAGTTCTTC. Amino acid sequence: CASSIRGFNEQFF. Full variable domain (remainder filled in from reference TRBV19 and TRBJ2-1): DGGITQSPKYLFRKEGQNVTLSCEQNLNHDAMYWYRQDPGQGLRLIYYSQIVNDFQKGDIAEGYSVSREKKESFPLTVTSAQKNPTAFYLCASSIRGFNEQFFGPGTRLTVL.

DNA for the CDR3: TGCGCCAGCAGCTCGTCAGGGGGCTCTTCACCCCTCCACTTT. It encodes CASSSSGGSSPLHF. The rearrangement links TRBV5-1 to TRBJ1-6; 8 bases match TRBD1. Per the germline V gene, CDR1 is SGHRS and CDR2 is YFSETQ. The CDR3 contains 14 residues. J gave up 9 bases and V 3 bases, and 5 bases lay outside the gene matches.

Only one count was recorded for this clone. The gene calls are TRBV11-1 and TRBJ2-1; tentative D call: TRBD2 (6 bases). Trimming shortened V by 0 bases and J by 0 bases, and 6 bases separated the two germline ends. The CDR3 has 15 amino acids. Germline CDR1 reads SGHAT; CDR2 reads FQDESV (reference sequence). CDR3 nucleotides: TGTGCCAGCAGCTTAGCGGGGGGCTCCTACAATGAGCAGTTCTTC. Translated, it gives CASSLAGGSYNEQFF. Filled out from reference TRBV11-1 and TRBJ2-1, the complete variable domain reads EAEVAQSPRYKITEKSQAVAFWCDPISGHATLYWYRQILGQGPELLVQFQDESVVDDSQLPKDRFSAERLKGVDSTLKIQPAELGDSAMYLCASSLAGGSYNEQFFGPGTRLTVL.

The chain joins TRBV6-1 to TRBJ2-1; TRBD1 or TRBD2 may be the D gene (6 bases each). Between the trimmed V and J ends, which lost 7 bases and 3 bases, there was a span of 16 bases. The CDR3 runs 15 residues. Germline V gene data show CDR1 as MNHNS and CDR2 as SASEGT. The CDR3 DNA sequence: TGTGCCAGCACTCCAGGGGTTAGCGGCTACAATGAGCAGTTCTTC. It translates to CASTPGVSGYNEQFF.

This clone was seen more than once but under ten times. The rearrangement uses TRBV4-1 and TRBJ1-1; 7 nucleotides line up with TRBD1. This CDR3 has 16 amino acids. The trim removed 0 bases at V and 0 bases at J, leaving 4 bases unmatched. Germline V lookup: CDR1 MGHRA, CDR2 YSYEKL. The CDR3 region has the DNA TGCGCCAGCAGCCAAGAAGGGGACAGACTGAACACTGAAGCTTTCTTT. This encodes CASSQEGDRLNTEAFF.

The V gene is TRBV28, the J gene TRBJ2-1, with TRBD2 matching over 7 bases. Germline CDR1 reads MDHEN; CDR2 reads SYDVKM. CDR3 length equals 16 residues. V was pared by 1 base and J by 8 bases, with 11 bases of the junction left unmatched. The CDR3 sequence: CASSLSGLVIPDEQFF. The CDR3 nucleotides are TGTGCCAGCAGTTTATCAGGACTAGTAATACCAGATGAGCAGTTCTTC.

This clone has a single count. The chain employs TRBV10-3 and TRBJ2-3; 8 bases are shared with TRBD2. Unmatched junction bases numbered 5, after V lost 2 bases and J lost 4 bases. The CDR3 loop spans 15 amino acids. The germline CDR1 and CDR2 sequences are ENHRY and SYGVKD. The CDR3 sequence: CAISEISGTADTQYF. In DNA form, the CDR3 reads TGTGCCATCAGTGAGATTAGCGGGACGGCAGATACGCAGTATTTT.

The rearrangement uses TRBV5-4 and TRBJ2-5; no firm D call. The CDR3 runs to 15 residues. Looked up from germline, CDR1 is SGHNT and CDR2 is YYREEE (reference sequence). V was clipped by 4 bases and J by 5 bases, with 18 bases between them. In DNA form, the CDR3 reads TGTGCCAGCAGCGCAAAATCTCTGTACGGGGAGACCCAGTACTTC. Protein: CASSAKSLYGETQYF.

The chain has TRBV27 and TRBJ1-2; D unclear. Trimming pared 6 bases from V and 4 bases from J, leaving 15 bases between. Germline V gene sequence: CDR1 MNHEY, CDR2 SMNVEV (reference sequence). The length of the CDR3 is 14 residues. The CDR3 loop reads CASRPSGSFYGYTF. For the CDR3, the DNA is TGTGCCAGCAGGCCTTCCGGGTCCTTCTATGGCTACACCTTC.

The chain has TRBV25-1 and TRBJ2-2; 8 positions match TRBD1. Germline V gives CDR1 MGHDK, CDR2 SYGVNS. With 8 bases clipped from V and 1 base from J, the junction kept 3 bases outside the gene matches. The CDR3 extends over 14 amino acids. In DNA form, the CDR3 reads TGTGCCAGCTCCGGGACAGGGAACACCGGGGAGCTGTTTTTT. Translated, it gives CASSGTGNTGELFF.

The chain recombines TRBV4-1 with TRBJ2-4; perhaps TRBD2 as D (6 bases). The CDR3 length is 15 residues. Trimming removed 4 bases from V and 6 bases from J, with 16 bases in between. Germline loops: CDR1 MGHRA, CDR2 YSYEKL. CDR3 coding DNA: TGCGCCAGCAGCCTAGGGACGGGAGCGACAAACATTCAGTACTTC. This sequence encodes CASSLGTGATNIQYF.

The J gene is TRBJ2-6, the V gene TRBV5-1; D remains unclear. V lost 4 bases and J lost 0, with 11 bases in between. In germline, CDR1 is SGHRS, CDR2 YFSETQ. The CDR3 contains 16 residues. The CDR3 DNA sequence: TGCGCCAGCAGCCCGAGACCGGTCTCTGGGGCCAACGTCCTGACTTTC. It codes for CASSPRPVSGANVLTF.

This chain uses TRBV28 with TRBJ1-4; 8 bases fit TRBD1. The V gene end was trimmed by 6 bases and the J gene end by 7 bases; junction bases not matched to a gene: 10. CDR3 size: 15 residues. Germline loops: CDR1 MDHEN, CDR2 SYDVKM. CDR3 in amino acids: CASRLRGQRFEKLFF. The DNA of the CDR3 is TGTGCCAGCAGGCTCAGGGGGCAGAGATTTGAAAAACTGTTTTTT.

CDR3 DNA: TGTGCCAGCAGCTCCAGCCGGGACGCCAGGGTAGAAAAACTGTTTTTT. Its protein is CASSSSRDARVEKLFF. This chain uses TRBV7-9 with TRBJ1-4; possibly TRBD1 for D (5 bases). Trimming cost V 4 bases and J 8 bases, with 20 bases left between them. CDR1 and CDR2 from the germline V gene are SEHNR and FQNEAQ (reference sequence). CDR3 length: 16 residues.

This chain uses TRBV5-4 with TRBJ1-3; a weak D match, TRBD1 (5 bases). Germline V gene data show CDR1 as SGHNT and CDR2 as YYREEE (reference sequence). This CDR3 region has 17 residues. Between the trimmed V and J ends, which lost 0 bases and 5 bases, there was a span of 18 bases. Written as DNA, the CDR3 is TGTGCCAGCAGCTTGGGTGGCACCGGGACGGGCAGAAACACCATATATTTT. Translation gives CASSLGGTGTGRNTIYF.

J is TRBJ2-5 and V is TRBV5-1; 12 bases are a match to TRBD2. V lost 5 bases to trimming and J lost 0 bases; unmatched junction nucleotides: 2. The CDR3 extends over 15 amino acids. In germline, CDR1 is SGHRS, CDR2 YFSETQ. In DNA form, the CDR3 reads TGCGCCAGCAGATCTAGCGGGAGGGACCAAGAGACCCAGTACTTC. Translating it yields CASRSSGRDQETQYF. The full variable domain, in which reference TRBV5-1 and TRBJ2-5 provide the parts outside the CDR3, is KAGVTQTPRYLIKTRGQQVTLSCSPISGHRSVSWYQQTPGQGLQFLFEYFSETQRNKGNFPGRFSGRQFSNSRSEMNVSTLELGDSALYLCASRSSGRDQETQYFGPGTRLLVL.

The J gene is TRBJ2-4, the V gene TRBV6-1; 7 bases line up with TRBD1. This CDR3 has 15 residues. The V gene's germline CDR1 is MNHNS and CDR2 SASEGT. V lost 5 bases, J lost 6 bases, and 10 bases stayed unmatched. CDR3 residues: CASSNTGTVGNIQYF. The CDR3 nucleotides read TGTGCCAGCAGTAACACTGGGACAGTGGGAAACATTCAGTACTTC.

This clone has only one observation. V is TRBV30 and J is TRBJ1-2, with D uncertain. The CDR3 has 11 amino acids. The germline V and J ends were trimmed by 4 bases and 12 bases, with 15 bases remaining between them. CDR1 is GTSNPN and CDR2 is SVGIG in the germline V gene (reference sequence). CDR3 loop: CAWKDPPGDTF. For the CDR3, the DNA is TGTGCCTGGAAAGACCCGCCTGGTGACACCTTC.

V usage is TRBV9 and J usage is TRBJ2-2; D not resolved. This CDR3 is built from 14 residues. The germline V gene encodes CDR1 SGDLS and CDR2 YYNGEE. Trimming pared 4 bases from V and 5 bases from J, leaving 12 bases between. CDR3 nucleotide sequence: TGTGCCAGCAGCCACAAAACCGGGACCGGGGAGCTGTTTTTT. Translating it yields CASSHKTGTGELFF.

The chain uses TRBV28 and TRBJ2-7, with 10 nucleotides matching TRBD1. CDR3 size: 12 residues. Germline V CDR1 and CDR2: MDHEN, SYDVKM. Trimming at V came to 8 bases and at J to 3 bases, leaving 1 base not matched to a gene. The CDR3 DNA follows: TGTGCCAGCCGGGACAGGGGCTACGAGCAGTACTTC. Translated, it gives CASRDRGYEQYF. Variable domain in full (rest from reference TRBV28 and TRBJ2-7): DVKVTQSSRYLVKRTGEKVFLECVQDMDHENMFWYRQDPGLGLRLIYFSYDVKMKEKGDIPEGYSVSREKKERFSLILESASTNQTSMYLCASRDRGYEQYFGPGTRLTVT.

The table lists this clone with a count of one. The chain recombines TRBV25-1 with TRBJ2-7; TRBD1 aligns across 9 bases. The CDR3 has 15 residues. The germline gives CDR1 MGHDK, CDR2 SYGVNS. V was clipped by 0 bases and J by 7 bases; unmatched bases: 7. The DNA for the CDR3 is TGTGCCAGCAGTGAATACCCCGGGACAGGGAAAGAGCAGTACTTC. Translation: CASSEYPGTGKEQYF.

The count of this clone is one. This chain connects TRBV2 to TRBJ2-5; TRBD2 agrees at 11 bases. CDR1 and CDR2 (germline): SNHLY, FYNNEI. J lost 5 bases, V lost 5 bases, and 7 bases had no gene match. CDR3 length: 15 residues. In DNA form, the CDR3 reads TGTGCCAGCAGTTCTACTAGCGGGAGTAGGGAGACCCAGTACTTC. As protein: CASSSTSGSRETQYF. Variable domain in full (rest from reference TRBV2 and TRBJ2-5): EPEVTQTPSHQVTQMGQEVILRCVPISNHLYFYWYRQILGQKVEFLVSFYNNEISEKSEIFDDQFSVERPDGSNFTLKIRSTKLEDSAMYFCASSSTSGSRETQYFGPGTRLLVL.

This chain connects TRBV28 to TRBJ1-2; a weak D match, TRBD1 (6 bases). Trimming left V 6 bases short and J 8 bases short, with 19 bases between. CDR1 and CDR2 from the germline V gene are MDHEN and SYDVKM. The CDR3 is 14 amino acids. CDR3 sequence: CASRGGRSGSGYTF. Written as DNA, the CDR3 is TGTGCCAGCAGGGGGGGCAGGTCAGGATCCGGCTACACCTTC.